This TCR beta chain was sequenced during a study of cytomegalovirus exposure and HLA in healthy donors. Study details: Out of about 170 million T cells, an earlier analysis found over 90 million unique TCR beta sequences in total. Study-wide results and limits: Further analysis, carried out later, found HLA-associated TCR beta chains more clonally expanded than equally common other chains.

This clone was observed a handful of times. No antigen is known for it. 60 Vbeta and 13 Jbeta primers were used in PCR. Method: immunoSEQ multiplex PCR; TCRdb's copy keeps in-frame clones and lacks some. The sample yields about 82,000 clones, 65% to 80% seen once. The ends were cut back, 2 bases at V and 6 bases at J, with 7 bases in the middle. The CDR3 runs 12 residues. Germline loops: CDR1 SEHNR, CDR2 FQNEAQ (reference sequence). The chain is built from TRBV7-9 and TRBJ1-1, with D tentatively TRBD1 (5 bases). What was sequenced was PBMCs. The TCR originated in a human donor in good health. CDR3 residues: CASSLQGAEAFF. In nucleotides, the CDR3 is TGTGCCAGCAGCTTACAGGGCGCTGAAGCTTTCTTT.